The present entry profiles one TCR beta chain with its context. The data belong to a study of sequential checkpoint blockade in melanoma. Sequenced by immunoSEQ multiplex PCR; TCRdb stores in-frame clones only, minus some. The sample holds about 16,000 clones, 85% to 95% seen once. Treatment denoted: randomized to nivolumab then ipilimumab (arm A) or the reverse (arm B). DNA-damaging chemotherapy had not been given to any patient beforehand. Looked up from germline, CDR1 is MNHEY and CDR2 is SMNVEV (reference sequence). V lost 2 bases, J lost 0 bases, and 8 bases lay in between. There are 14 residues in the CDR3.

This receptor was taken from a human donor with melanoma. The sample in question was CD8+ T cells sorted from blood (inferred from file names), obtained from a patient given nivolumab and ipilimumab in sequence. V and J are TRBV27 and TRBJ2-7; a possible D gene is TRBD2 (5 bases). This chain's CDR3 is CASSLVGSSYEQYF. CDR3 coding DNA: TGTGCCAGCAGTTTAGTAGGGAGCTCCTACGAGCAGTACTTC.